By share, the clone carrying this T cell receptor beta chain counts as medium-sized. The sample is drawn from a study of immune characterization of retroperitoneal liposarcoma. TCRdb reprocessed the PCR reads via MiXCR and lists one record per CDR3 protein. The profile shows approximately 9,400 distinct CDR3 sequences, approximately 27% of them singletons. Trimming shortened V by 5 bases and J by 10 bases, and 15 bases separated the two germline ends. CDR3 length: 13 amino acids. The germline CDR1 and CDR2 sequences are SEHNR and FQNEAQ (reference sequence). The V gene is TRBV7-9, the J gene TRBJ2-1, with TRBD1 as a possible D gene (6 bases). Specimen: tumor tissue. The clonotype comes from a male donor with retroperitoneal liposarcoma. The chain's CDR3 is CASSETGAYEQFF. The CDR3 DNA sequence: TGTGCCAGCAGCGAGACAGGAGCCTACGAGCAGTTCTTC.